The TCR beta chain described here comes from a study of blood T cell repertoires in COVID-19. Original methodology: Amplifying reference gene primers gave estimates of nucleated cell counts. Only in-frame clones appear in the TCRdb table, and some are missing; sequencing was by immunoSEQ multiplex PCR. Clone size and the V and J calls come from that table; the DNA yielded D and trimming. The sample records around 75,000 clones, roughly 88% being singletons. The sample taken for sequencing was peripheral blood. The TCR comes from a human donor in a cohort sampled during active COVID-19.

The CDR3 sequence: CASSTSGQSGNTIYF. The CDR3 bases are TGTGCCAGTAGCACCTCGGGACAGTCTGGAAACACCATATATTTT. The chain joins TRBV19 to TRBJ1-3; 7 bases are a match to TRBD1. In germline, CDR1 is LNHDA, CDR2 SQIVND (reference sequence). Trimming at V came to 6 bases and at J to 1 base, leaving 6 bases not matched to a gene. The CDR3 totals 15 residues.